This record covers a single TCR beta chain. The antigen is undetermined. Indicated time point: persistent/refractory GD, antithyroid drugs over 5 years with positive TRAb. RNA extracted from PBMCs served as the sequencing template. According to the study, TCR beta libraries were built with iRepertoire HTBI primers and CDR3-region Arm-PCR. One entry per CDR3 protein, called by TCRdb with MiXCR from the multiplex PCR reads. The sample lists a few hundred thousand distinct CDR3 sequences, less than 30% seen once, with around 30% in the top ten. The data derive from a study of regulatory T cells in long-lasting Graves disease. Study-wide findings and caveats: Lower TCR diversity characterized persistent Graves' patients relative to newly diagnosed patients. New patients shared roughly 1,000 public clonotypes, fewer than the 2,500 to 3,500 shared by persistent patients.

The receptor was isolated from a woman aged 40 to 55 with Graves disease. The sequencing here drew on peripheral blood mononuclear cells (PBMCs), taken when the disease was refractory, from a patient treated with antithyroid drugs.

The CDR3, as DNA: TGCGCCAGCAGCCAAGACAAAGGGACTAGCAGATACAATGAGCAGTTCTTC. As protein: CASSQDKGTSRYNEQFF. The genes are TRBV4-1 and TRBJ2-1, with 9 bases fitting TRBD2. Germline loops: CDR1 MGHRA, CDR2 YSYEKL. The CDR3 loop spans 17 amino acids. Trimming removed 0 bases from V and 4 bases from J; junction bases left unmatched: 7.